Many counts were recorded for the clone carrying this T cell receptor (beta chain). Its target is not known. These data come from a study of post-analysis software for immune sequencing data. Findings of the study overall: In patients, TRBV5-6, TRBV5-1 and TRBV20-1 belonged to several TRBV segments found more frequently than in controls.

V shed 5 bases and J shed 3 bases, with 11 bases lying between them. CDR3 size: 13 residues. The TCR beta cDNA libraries contained unique molecular identifiers. There were about 0.95 to 11 million T cells, and 510,000 or so cDNA molecules came from them. TCRdb reprocessed the PCR reads via MiXCR and lists one record per CDR3 protein. Here the sample spans roughly 200,000 distinct CDR3 sequences, over 25% being singletons. The V call is TRBV12-3 or TRBV12-4, the J call TRBJ2-7, with D perhaps TRBD1 or TRBD2 (5 bases each). This sequence was found in a girl aged 2-17 years with multiple sclerosis. Source material: blood. The CDR3 region has the DNA TGTGCCAGCAGTGTGCCAGGGAGCTACGAGCAGTACTTC. Its protein is CASSVPGSYEQYF.